The 7 T cell receptor beta chains below come from one sample, sequenced in a study of OX40 agonist ivuxolimab in advanced cancers. Produced via immunoSEQ multiplex PCR; TCRdb's table is partial and in-frame only. The sample shows more than 65,000 clones, under 90% of them seen only once. The sample was CD4+ or CD8+ T cells sorted from blood, taken in a trial of the OX40 agonist ivuxolimab. These TCRs come from an adult with an advanced solid tumor such as melanoma, head and neck, liver or kidney cancer.

The chain is built from TRBV5-6 and TRBJ2-5, with unresolved D. Trimming took off 3 bases at V and 1 base at J, with 10 bases between the two ends. The CDR3 is made up of 14 amino acids. Germline-derived CDR1 and CDR2 are SGHDT and YYEEEE. CDR3 sequence: CASSWRRPQETQYF. Here the CDR3 DNA reads TGTGCCAGCAGCTGGCGGCGGCCCCAAGAGACCCAGTACTTC.

V is TRBV5-1 and J is TRBJ2-5, with D unclear. Trimming cost V 2 bases and J 4 bases, with 9 bases left between them. The CDR3 sequence is 13 residues long. The germline V gene has CDR1 SGHRS and CDR2 YFSETQ. The CDR3: CASSFGVGETQYF. The CDR3 DNA sequence: TGCGCCAGCAGCTTCGGTGTGGGAGAGACCCAGTACTTC.

The chain uses TRBV19 and TRBJ1-1; TRBD1 is a possible D gene (6 bases). Looked up from germline, CDR1 is LNHDA and CDR2 is SQIVND (reference sequence). V shed 5 bases and J shed 11 bases, with 18 bases lying between them. This CDR3 has 13 amino acids. CDR3 nucleotides: TGTGCCAGTAGTTGGGGGCAGATATTGCGCGCTTTCTTT. Its protein is CASSWGQILRAFF.

The chain combines TRBV9 with TRBJ1-1; D remains ambiguous. The CDR3 consists of 16 residues. V gave up 7 bases and J gave up 2 bases, with 21 bases separating them. Per germline, CDR1 SGDLS and CDR2 YYNGEE. Here the CDR3 DNA reads TGTGCCAGCTCCCGTGGATTCGTGTTAGGCAACACTGAAGCTTTCTTT. Its protein is CASSRGFVLGNTEAFF. The full variable domain, its missing parts supplied by reference TRBV9 and TRBJ1-1, is DSGVTQTPKHLITATGQRVTLRCSPRSGDLSVYWYQQSLDQGLQFLIQYYNGEERAKGNILERFSAQQFPDLHSELNLSSLELGDSALYFCASSRGFVLGNTEAFFGQGTRLTVV.

In its sample, this clone was seen a few times. The J gene is TRBJ1-6, the V gene TRBV7-2, with no clear D. The germline CDR1 and CDR2 sequences are SGHTA and FQGNSA. V lost 4 bases and J lost 4, with 5 bases in between. The length of the CDR3 is 13 residues. CDR3 nucleotides: TGTGCCAGCAGCTCACTATATAATTCACCCCTCCACTTT. Protein sequence: CASSSLYNSPLHF.

V is TRBV5-1 and J is TRBJ1-2, with a weak D call TRBD1 (5 bases). Germline lookup yields CDR1 SGHRS and CDR2 YFSETQ. V gave up 6 bases and J gave up 8 bases, with 17 bases separating them. This CDR3 is 13 amino acids long. The CDR3 loop is CASKLLREAGYTF. Written as DNA, the CDR3 is TGCGCCAGCAAACTCCTCAGGGAGGCAGGCTACACCTTC.

A single count supports this clone. The rearrangement links TRBV5-1 to TRBJ2-3; 9 bases align to TRBD2. This CDR3 is built from 15 residues. Germline CDR1 and CDR2: SGHRS and YFSETQ. Losses at the gene ends were 4 bases for V and 1 base for J; bases not matched to a gene: 4. CDR3 sequence (DNA): TGCGCCAGCAGCCCGAGGACTAGCGGCACAGATACGCAGTATTTT. Translated: CASSPRTSGTDTQYF.